The 9 T cell receptor beta chains reported below all come from one sample, sequenced in a study of cytomegalovirus exposure and HLA in healthy donors. Vbeta (60) and Jbeta (13) primers were used in the PCR. Some clones are missing from TCRdb's copy, which holds only in-frame ones; the method was immunoSEQ multiplex PCR. The sample's table shows around 190,000 clones. The sequenced sample was PBMCs. These receptor sequences come from a woman aged 25 to 45 in good health and CMV-seropositive.

The DNA for the CDR3 is TGTGCCAGCAGCCCCGTCGGCGGAGGGGACCCTGGAAACACCATATATTTT. The encoded protein is CASSPVGGGDPGNTIYF. This chain uses TRBV7-9 with TRBJ1-3, with D tentatively TRBD1 (5 bases). CDR1 is SEHNR and CDR2 is FQNEAQ in the germline V gene (reference sequence). V gave up 5 bases and J gave up 2 bases, with 19 bases separating them. The CDR3 extends over 17 amino acids.

The V call is TRBV18, the J call TRBJ2-3; 9 bases are shared with TRBD2. V lost 6 bases, J lost 7 bases, and 8 bases stayed unmatched. Germline assignment: CDR1 KGHSH and CDR2 LQKENI. The CDR3 sequence is 14 residues long. The CDR3 DNA reads TGTGCCAGCTCCCGCCCGACTAGCGGCTATACGCAGTATTTT. Translating it yields CASSRPTSGYTQYF. Using reference TRBV18 and TRBJ2-3 for the parts outside the CDR3, the full variable domain is NAGVMQNPRHLVRRRGQEARLRCSPMKGHSHVYWYRQLPEEGLKFMVYLQKENIIDESGMPKERFSAEFPKEGPSILRIQQVVRGDSAAYFCASSRPTSGYTQYFGPGTRLTVL.

V gene TRBV11-3 combines with J gene TRBJ1-6, with TRBD1 matching over 7 bases. Germline CDR1 reads SGHNT; CDR2 reads YENEEA. The CDR3 runs 16 residues. Trimming removed 0 bases from V and 9 bases from J; junction bases left unmatched: 8. Here the CDR3 reads CASSLDPPGGCSPLHF. CDR3 bases: TGTGCCAGCAGCTTAGACCCCCCAGGGGGTTGTTCACCCCTCCACTTT.

This sequence joins TRBV6-1 and TRBJ1-5; D is perhaps TRBD1 (5 bases). The V and J ends lost 6 bases and 1 base respectively, with 13 bases between them. The germline V gene has CDR1 MNHNS and CDR2 SASEGT. The CDR3 has 15 amino acids. The CDR3 loop reads CASRDQGSSNQPQHF. For the CDR3, the DNA is TGTGCCAGCAGGGATCAGGGTTCGAGCAATCAGCCCCAGCATTTT.

The rearrangement uses TRBV4-3 and TRBJ2-3, with D maybe TRBD2 (7 bases). Trimming took off 1 base at V and 4 bases at J, with 21 bases between the two ends. Germline values: CDR1 LGHNA, CDR2 YSLEER. The CDR3 is 18 residues long. CDR3 DNA sequence: TGCGCCAGCAGCCAAGCTCGATGGGGGGCGGGGGTTGCAGATACGCAGTATTTT. It yields the protein CASSQARWGAGVADTQYF.

The chain links TRBV2 to TRBJ2-2, with TRBD2 matching 9 bases. Germline assignment: CDR1 SNHLY and CDR2 FYNNEI. J lost 0 bases, V lost 6 bases, and 5 bases had no gene match. CDR3 size: 16 residues. This CDR3 is CASRPGLATNTGELFF. CDR3 in DNA: TGTGCCAGCAGACCCGGACTAGCGACGAACACCGGGGAGCTGTTTTTT.

The chain links TRBV15 to TRBJ2-2; D remains ambiguous. In germline, CDR1 is LNHNV, CDR2 YYDKDF (reference sequence). The CDR3 totals 15 residues. Trimming cost V 1 base and J 4 bases, with 10 bases left between them. The CDR3 spells CATSRGGEVTGELFF. CDR3 DNA sequence: TGTGCCACCAGCAGAGGTGGAGAGGTCACCGGGGAGCTGTTTTTT.

V and J are TRBV4-1 and TRBJ2-2, with D unclear. Germline values: CDR1 MGHRA, CDR2 YSYEKL. The CDR3 consists of 15 residues. Between the trimmed V and J ends, which lost 2 bases and 7 bases, there was a span of 14 bases. CDR3: CASSQRSGGIGELFF. CDR3 DNA: TGCGCCAGCAGCCAACGGTCCGGTGGTATCGGGGAGCTGTTTTTT.

The genes are TRBV6-1 and TRBJ1-3; no definite D call. Germline CDR1 and CDR2: MNHNS and SASEGT. CDR3 size: 15 residues. V dropped 2 bases and J dropped 4 bases, with 12 bases sitting between them. This chain's CDR3 is CASSESRGRGNTIYF. CDR3 nucleotide sequence: TGTGCCAGCAGTGAATCCCGGGGTAGGGGAAACACCATATATTTT.